This TCR beta chain was captured by sequencing in a study of shared clonotypes between healthy human individuals. Per germline, CDR1 SGHTA and CDR2 FQGNSA. The CDR3 is made up of 16 amino acids. Trimming cost V 1 base and J 1 base, with 13 bases left between them. TCRdb's table, derived via immunoSEQ multiplex PCR, lists solely in-frame clones and lacks some. The profile covers roughly 1.4 million clones, with less than 99% appearing a single time and around 0.33% taken by the ten largest. The clonotype comes from a man aged 25-45 years in good health. The chain employs TRBV7-2 and TRBJ1-2; no clear D. Sequencing was performed on naive CD4+ T cells sorted from blood. Subset of the sample: CD45RA+ positively selected. This CDR3 reads CASSLGGAVVNYGYTF. In nucleotides, the CDR3 is TGTGCCAGCAGCTTAGGAGGCGCAGTAGTTAACTATGGCTACACCTTC.